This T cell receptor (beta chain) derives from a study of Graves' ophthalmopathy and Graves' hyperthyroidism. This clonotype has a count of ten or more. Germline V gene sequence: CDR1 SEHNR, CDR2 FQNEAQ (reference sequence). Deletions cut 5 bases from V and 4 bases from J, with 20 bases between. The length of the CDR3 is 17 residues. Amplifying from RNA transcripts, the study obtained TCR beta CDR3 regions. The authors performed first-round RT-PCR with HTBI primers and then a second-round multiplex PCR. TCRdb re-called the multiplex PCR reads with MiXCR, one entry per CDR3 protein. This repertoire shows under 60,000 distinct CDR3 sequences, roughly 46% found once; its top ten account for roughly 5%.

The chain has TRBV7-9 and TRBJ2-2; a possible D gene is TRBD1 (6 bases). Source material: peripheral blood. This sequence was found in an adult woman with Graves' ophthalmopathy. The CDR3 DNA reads TGTGCCAGCAGCGCGTCCTCAGGGGCGCTGGCCACCGGGGAGCTGTTTTTT. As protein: CASSASSGALATGELFF.